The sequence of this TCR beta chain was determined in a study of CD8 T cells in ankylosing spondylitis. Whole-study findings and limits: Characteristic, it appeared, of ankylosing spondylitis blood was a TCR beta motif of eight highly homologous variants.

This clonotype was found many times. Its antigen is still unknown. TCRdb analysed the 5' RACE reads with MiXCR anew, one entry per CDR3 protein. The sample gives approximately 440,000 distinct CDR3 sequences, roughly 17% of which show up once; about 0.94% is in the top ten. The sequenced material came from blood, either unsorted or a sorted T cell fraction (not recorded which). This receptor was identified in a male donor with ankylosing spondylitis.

In DNA form, the CDR3 reads TGTGCCACCAGTGACCCCACTTCGGCGAACACCGGGGAGCTGTTTTTT. It specifies CATSDPTSANTGELFF. The chain carries TRBV24-1 and TRBJ2-2; D remains ambiguous. Per the germline V gene, CDR1 is KGHDR and CDR2 is SFDVKD. The CDR3 runs to 16 residues. V was pared by 4 bases and J by 0 bases, with 11 bases between.